Below, 28 T cell receptor beta chains from the same sample are listed, as sequenced in a study of blood T cell repertoires in COVID-19. Libraries were prepared by immunoSEQ multiplex PCR; TCRdb keeps only in-frame clonotypes and omits some of them. The sample lists roughly 400,000 clones, approximately 90% occurring once. Specimen: PBMCs or T cells enriched from blood (not recorded which). The receptors shown here come from a woman between 45 and 60 years old who had recovered from COVID-19.

The V and J genes are TRBV4-3 and TRBJ1-1; D is possibly TRBD1 (6 bases). Germline CDR1 reads LGHNA; CDR2 reads YSLEER. The CDR3 consists of 15 residues. Trimming stripped 1 base from V and 11 bases from J, with 20 bases between. CDR3 sequence reads: CASSQGSGRGWPAFF. DNA for the CDR3: TGCGCCAGCAGCCAAGGGTCAGGGAGGGGGTGGCCGGCTTTCTTT.

The chain carries TRBV19 and TRBJ2-3; D gene ambiguous. The germline V gene encodes CDR1 LNHDA and CDR2 SQIVND (reference sequence). The CDR3 is 17 amino acids. V was cut by 2 bases and J by 1 base, with 16 bases left in between. In DNA, the CDR3 is TGTGCCAGTAGTATATTTGGGCCGATTCAGGGCACAGATACGCAGTATTTT. It specifies CASSIFGPIQGTDTQYF.

The chain couples TRBV30 to TRBJ1-6; D is unresolved. Per the germline V gene, CDR1 is GTSNPN and CDR2 is SVGIG (reference sequence). V shed 1 base and J shed 6 bases, with 13 bases lying between them. This CDR3 spans 15 amino acids. The CDR3 DNA follows: TGTGCCTGGAGTGATGTCACGGGTCTTAATTCACCCCTCCACTTT. Its protein product is CAWSDVTGLNSPLHF.

The chain links TRBV18 to TRBJ1-1; D gene uncertain. With 0 bases removed from V and 1 base from J, the gap between germline ends came to 9 bases. The CDR3 sequence is 15 residues long. CDR1 and CDR2 (germline): KGHSH, LQKENI. This CDR3 is CASSPPSSGNTEAFF. The CDR3 DNA reads TGTGCCAGCTCACCACCTTCCTCCGGGAACACTGAAGCTTTCTTT.

This clone was counted between two and nine times. This sequence joins TRBV7-3 and TRBJ1-1, with 7 bases matching TRBD1. V dropped 5 bases and J dropped 5; count of bases not matched to a gene: 8. The CDR3 is 14 amino acids. Germline V gene lookup returns CDR1 SGHTA and CDR2 FQGTGA. The CDR3 DNA reads TGTGCCAGCAGCCAGACCGGGACAGCGACTGAAGCTTTCTTT. Protein sequence: CASSQTGTATEAFF.

This clone was seen just once. CDR3: CASRPSGQPQHF. The CDR3 region has the DNA TGTGCCAGCAGACCGTCGGGTCAGCCCCAGCATTTT. This rearrangement joins TRBV28 to TRBJ1-5; D remains ambiguous. Trimming removed 6 bases at V and 6 bases at J, with 9 bases between. Germline V lookup: CDR1 MDHEN, CDR2 SYDVKM. The CDR3 is made up of 12 amino acids.

This clone was seen only once. The chain carries TRBV18 and TRBJ1-4; 8 nucleotides line up with TRBD1. V lost 4 bases to trimming and J lost 5 bases; unmatched junction nucleotides: 6. Germline values: CDR1 KGHSH, CDR2 LQKENI. The CDR3 contains 15 residues. This chain's CDR3 is CASSRERQGNEKLFF. The CDR3 DNA follows: TGTGCCAGCTCACGAGAACGACAGGGGAATGAAAAACTGTTTTTT. Filled out from reference TRBV18 and TRBJ1-4, the complete variable domain reads NAGVMQNPRHLVRRRGQEARLRCSPMKGHSHVYWYRQLPEEGLKFMVYLQKENIIDESGMPKERFSAEFPKEGPSILRIQQVVRGDSAAYFCASSRERQGNEKLFFGSGTQLSVL.

This clone was recorded only once. The V gene is TRBV29-1, the J gene TRBJ1-2; D is unclear. Germline CDR1 is SQVTM and CDR2 is ANQGSEA. V was trimmed by 4 bases and J by 8 bases, leaving 23 bases between them. CDR3 length: 15 amino acids. The CDR3 sequence is CSVVRSPVTGEGYTF. Here the CDR3 DNA reads TGCAGCGTTGTAAGGTCGCCAGTCACCGGGGAAGGCTACACCTTC.

The V gene is TRBV5-1, the J gene TRBJ2-5, with D perhaps TRBD2 (5 bases). This CDR3 is built from 11 residues. The germline gives CDR1 SGHRS, CDR2 YFSETQ. CDR3 sequence (DNA): TGCGCTAGTCGGGGAGAAGAGACCCAGTACTTC. This codes for CASRGEETQYF.

The CDR3 loop is CASIGTEAFF. The CDR3 DNA reads TGTGCCAGCATCGGCACTGAAGCTTTCTTT. The rearrangement joins TRBV2 to TRBJ1-1; D not certain. Germline V lookup: CDR1 SNHLY, CDR2 FYNNEI. Trimming removed 7 bases from V and 4 bases from J, with 4 bases in between. CDR3 length: 10 amino acids.

J is TRBJ2-7 and V is TRBV27; D call uncertain. With 5 bases removed from V and 1 base from J, the gap between germline ends came to 9 bases. Germline assignment: CDR1 MNHEY and CDR2 SMNVEV (reference sequence). CDR3 length equals 13 residues. The CDR3 loop reads CASSPLGSYEQYF. In DNA form, the CDR3 reads TGTGCCAGCAGTCCCCTAGGTTCCTACGAGCAGTACTTC.

This clone has a handful of counts. This CDR3 is CASRQGATGYTF. In DNA form, the CDR3 reads TGTGCCAGCAGGCAGGGGGCAACTGGCTACACCTTC. V usage is TRBV28 and J usage is TRBJ1-2, with 8 positions matching TRBD1. From germline, CDR1 is MDHEN and CDR2 SYDVKM. With 6 bases clipped from V and 7 bases from J, the junction kept 4 bases outside the gene matches. The CDR3 has 12 amino acids.

This clone was recorded only once. The V gene is TRBV4-2, the J gene TRBJ2-7; unclear D gene. V dropped 0 bases and J dropped 4 bases, with 4 bases sitting between them. CDR1 LGHNA and CDR2 YNFKEQ come from the germline V gene. The CDR3 covers 12 residues. CDR3: CASSQDSYEQYF. The CDR3 coding sequence is TGTGCCAGCAGCCAAGATAGTTACGAGCAGTACTTC.

The V and J genes are TRBV10-3 and TRBJ2-7; D perhaps matches TRBD2 (5 bases). Germline V gene data show CDR1 as ENHRY and CDR2 as SYGVKD. The CDR3 sequence is 12 residues long. Trimming pared 2 bases from V and 7 bases from J, leaving 9 bases between. DNA of the CDR3: TGTGCCATCAGTGAGAACGGGGTTGAGCAGTACTTC. Translating it yields CAISENGVEQYF.

The chain has TRBV7-9 and TRBJ2-5, with 7 bases fitting TRBD1. The CDR3 sequence is 14 residues long. Germline V gives CDR1 SEHNR, CDR2 FQNEAQ (reference sequence). The junction had 5 bases not matched to a gene; V was cut back by 6 bases and J by 1 base. The CDR3: CASRRDSSQETQYF. The CDR3 nucleotides are TGTGCCAGCAGACGGGACAGCTCCCAAGAGACCCAGTACTTC. Supplemented by reference TRBV7-9 and TRBJ2-5, the full variable domain reads DTGVSQNPRHKITKRGQNVTFRCDPISEHNRLYWYRQTLGQGPEFLTYFQNEAQLEKSRLLSDRFSAERPKGSFSTLEIQRTEQGDSAMYLCASRRDSSQETQYFGPGTRLLVL.

The chain couples TRBV6-5 to TRBJ2-7, with 11 bases that match TRBD1. J was trimmed by 3 bases and V by 7 bases; bases with no gene match: 8. Germline V gene data show CDR1 as MNHEY and CDR2 as SVGAGI. The CDR3 length is 15 residues. CDR3: CASKEDRGLHYEQYF. The CDR3 region has the DNA TGTGCCAGCAAAGAGGACAGGGGGCTTCACTACGAGCAGTACTTC.

DNA of the CDR3: TGTGCCAGCAGCTTAGCGGGCGGGAGATATAGTCTACAGAACACTGAAGCTTTCTTT. Translation: CASSLAGGRYSLQNTEAFF. The J gene is TRBJ1-1, the V gene TRBV7-9; D remains unclear. CDR1 is SEHNR and CDR2 is FQNEAQ in the germline V gene (reference sequence). The CDR3 runs 19 residues. Trimming took 0 bases from V and 1 from J, leaving 21 bases between them.

In regard to this clone: Relative to the germline gene, one junction end is altered; a read error may explain this. The chain recombines TRBV5-1 with TRBJ2-3, with TRBD2 matching over 7 bases. Per the germline V gene, CDR1 is SGHRS and CDR2 is YFSETQ. CDR3 length: 15 residues. This CDR3 reads CASSWGGGDTDTQYF. The CDR3 bases are TGCGCCAGTAGCTGGGGCGGGGGAGACACAGATACGCAGTATTTT.

The rearrangement links TRBV28 to TRBJ2-1; possible D gene TRBD1, 5 bases. The ends were cut back, 8 bases at V and 6 bases at J, with 11 bases in the middle. The CDR3 consists of 12 residues. CDR1 and CDR2 from the germline V gene are MDHEN and SYDVKM. This CDR3 reads CASRGAPNEQFF. The CDR3 DNA is TGTGCCAGCCGTGGGGCCCCCAATGAGCAGTTCTTC.

The rearrangement joins TRBV5-6 to TRBJ1-1; perhaps TRBD1 as D (5 bases). V was trimmed by 2 bases and J by 3 bases, leaving 11 bases between them. The CDR3 runs 14 residues. Germline values: CDR1 SGHDT, CDR2 YYEEEE. The CDR3 region is CASSFSPGYTEAFF. The CDR3 bases are TGTGCCAGCAGCTTTTCCCCAGGGTACACTGAAGCTTTCTTT.

This chain links TRBV5-1 with TRBJ2-5, with 8 positions matching TRBD1. In germline, CDR1 is SGHRS, CDR2 YFSETQ. The CDR3 runs to 16 residues. V was clipped by 2 bases and J by 3 bases; unmatched bases: 9. The CDR3 bases are TGCGCCAGCAGCTTACCCCCGGGACAGGTAAAAGAGACCCAGTACTTC. Its protein is CASSLPPGQVKETQYF.

The chain carries TRBV5-6 and TRBJ2-5, with unresolved D. This CDR3 is built from 15 residues. Germline V gene sequence: CDR1 SGHDT, CDR2 YYEEEE. V was clipped by 0 bases and J by 2 bases, with 11 bases between them. CDR3 sequence reads: CASSLAPTQQETQYF. The CDR3 nucleotides are TGTGCCAGCAGCTTGGCCCCGACTCAGCAAGAGACCCAGTACTTC. The full variable domain, rest sourced from reference TRBV5-6 and TRBJ2-5, is DAGVTQSPTHLIKTRGQQVTLRCSPKSGHDTVSWYQQALGQGPQFIFQYYEEEERQRGNFPDRFSGHQFPNYSSELNVNALLLGDSALYLCASSLAPTQQETQYFGPGTRLLVL.

The CDR3 loop is CASSPGNLEPQHF. CDR3 sequence (DNA): TGTGCCAGCTCACCGGGCAACTTAGAGCCCCAGCATTTT. This chain uses TRBV18 with TRBJ1-5; D is ambiguous. This CDR3 has 13 amino acids. CDR1 is KGHSH, CDR2 LQKENI, per germline. V was clipped by 3 bases and J by 8 bases, with 11 bases between them.

The V gene is TRBV18, the J gene TRBJ2-1; the match to TRBD1 covers 9 bases. The germline V gene has CDR1 KGHSH and CDR2 LQKENI. The trim removed 5 bases at V and 10 bases at J, leaving 9 bases unmatched. The CDR3 runs to 14 residues. CDR3 residues: CASSTSDRGSEQFF. The DNA of the CDR3 is TGTGCCAGCTCAACATCCGACAGGGGGAGCGAGCAGTTCTTC.

V usage is TRBV27 and J usage is TRBJ2-2; D not certain. This CDR3 comprises 15 residues. V lost 0 bases and J 2 bases, leaving 7 bases between the germline ends. Germline V lookup: CDR1 MNHEY, CDR2 SMNVEV (reference sequence). CDR3 DNA sequence: TGTGCCAGCAGTTTATCTCTAGTTAACACCGGGGAGCTGTTTTTT. This encodes CASSLSLVNTGELFF.

This sequence joins TRBV30 and TRBJ2-7, with D possibly being TRBD2 (5 bases). The CDR3 spans 15 residues. The V end lost 6 bases, the J end lost 0 bases, and 18 bases lay between the germline ends. CDR1 is GTSNPN, CDR2 SVGIG, per germline (reference sequence). DNA for the CDR3: TGTGCCTGTTCGACGGGGTTGATCAGCTCCTACGAGCAGTACTTC. Amino acids: CACSTGLISSYEQYF. The full variable domain, in which reference TRBV30 and TRBJ2-7 provide the parts outside the CDR3, is SQTIHQWPATLVQPVGSPLSLECTVEGTSNPNLYWYRQAAGRGLQLLFYSVGIGQISSEVPQNLSASRPQDRQFILSSKKLLLSDSGFYLCACSTGLISSYEQYFGPGTRLTVT.

This clone has a single count. The chain joins TRBV19 to TRBJ2-2, with TRBD1 matching over 7 bases. Per the germline V gene, CDR1 is LNHDA and CDR2 is SQIVND (reference sequence). V lost 6 bases to trimming and J lost 3 bases; unmatched junction nucleotides: 7. The CDR3 covers 15 residues. Here the CDR3 reads CASSKQGMDTGELFF. The DNA for the CDR3 is TGTGCCAGTAGCAAACAGGGGATGGACACCGGGGAGCTGTTTTTT.

This clone appeared once. The V gene is TRBV5-4, the J gene TRBJ2-7, with a possible D match to TRBD1 (6 bases). This CDR3 contains 13 residues. CDR1 and CDR2 (germline): SGHNT, YYREEE (reference sequence). Trimming took 1 base from V and 1 from J, leaving 6 bases between them. CDR3 sequence reads: CASSLRGSYEQYF. The CDR3 coding sequence is TGTGCCAGCAGCTTGAGGGGGTCCTACGAGCAGTACTTC.